This T cell receptor beta chain originates from a study of T cells in Graves' hyperthyroidism and ophthalmopathy. Calling Graves' hyperthyroidism stable meant ophthalmopathy did not progress within 18 months. Participants, patients aged 18 to 65, had newly diagnosed hyperthyroidism with a duration under 2 months. Used for diagnoses were clinical symptoms, serum thyroxine and TRAb, thyroid ultrasound and orbital computed tomography. V was clipped by 5 bases and J by 7 bases; unmatched bases: 7. Germline V CDR1 and CDR2: SGHNT, YENEEA. There are 15 residues in the CDR3. Amplified regions were TCR beta CDR3 sequences from RNA transcripts. First-round RT-PCR of the TCR CDR3 relied on the HTBI primer set. TCRdb processed the multiplex PCR reads anew with MiXCR; each CDR3 protein has one entry. The sample includes around 580,000 distinct CDR3 sequences, just over 45% of them seen just once. On this clonotype itself: The antigen remains undetermined.

Study-level points and caveats: Most thyroid-expanded clonotypes above 0.001 were also found in blood.

The source material was peripheral blood or thyroid tissue (not recorded which). This TCR came from a woman under 30 with Graves' hyperthyroidism. V is TRBV11-3 and J is TRBJ2-7; 14 bases match TRBD2. CDR3 sequence (DNA): TGTGCCAGCAGCACCGGGACTAGCGGGAGATTGGAGCAGTACTTC. Amino acids: CASSTGTSGRLEQYF.